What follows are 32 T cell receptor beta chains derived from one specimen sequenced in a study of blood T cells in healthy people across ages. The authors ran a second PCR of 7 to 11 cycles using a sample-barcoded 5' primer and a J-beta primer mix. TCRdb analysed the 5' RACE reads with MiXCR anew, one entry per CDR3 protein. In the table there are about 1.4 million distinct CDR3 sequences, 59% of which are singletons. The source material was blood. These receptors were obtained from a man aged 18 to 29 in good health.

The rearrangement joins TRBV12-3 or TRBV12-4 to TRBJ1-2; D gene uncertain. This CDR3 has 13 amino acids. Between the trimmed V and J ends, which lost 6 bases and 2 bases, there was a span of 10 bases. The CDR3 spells CASRTDINYGYTF. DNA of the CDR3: TGTGCCAGCAGAACCGACATCAACTATGGCTACACCTTC.

CDR3 in amino acids: CSARLGTPWDNEQFF. CDR3 DNA: TGCAGTGCTAGACTGGGGACACCGTGGGACAATGAGCAGTTCTTC. The V call is TRBV20-1, the J call TRBJ2-1, with D perhaps matching TRBD1 (6 bases). The V end was cut by 2 bases, the J end by 5 bases, with 16 bases between. The CDR3 is made up of 15 amino acids. The V gene's germline CDR1 is DFQATT and CDR2 SNEGSKA (reference sequence).

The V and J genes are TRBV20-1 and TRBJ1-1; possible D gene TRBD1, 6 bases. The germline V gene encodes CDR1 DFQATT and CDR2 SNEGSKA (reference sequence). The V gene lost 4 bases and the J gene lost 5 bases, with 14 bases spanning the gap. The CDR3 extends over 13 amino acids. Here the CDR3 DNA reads TGCAGTGCTACAACAGGGAGGAGAACTGAAGCTTTCTTT. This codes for CSATTGRRTEAFF.

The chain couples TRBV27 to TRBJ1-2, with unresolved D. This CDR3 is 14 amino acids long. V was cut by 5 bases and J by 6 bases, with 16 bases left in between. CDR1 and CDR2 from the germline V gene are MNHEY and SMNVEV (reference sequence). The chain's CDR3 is CASSPLGGFNGYTF. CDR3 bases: TGTGCCAGCAGTCCTCTGGGTGGGTTTAATGGCTACACCTTC.

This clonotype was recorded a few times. The CDR3 DNA reads as TGCAGCGCCAATGGAGCAGACGAGCAGTACTTC. As protein: CSANGADEQYF. The chain is built from TRBV29-1 and TRBJ2-7; D remains unclear. CDR3 length: 11 amino acids. The V end lost 7 bases, the J end lost 5 bases, and 12 bases lay between the germline ends. Germline V gene lookup returns CDR1 SQVTM and CDR2 ANQGSEA.

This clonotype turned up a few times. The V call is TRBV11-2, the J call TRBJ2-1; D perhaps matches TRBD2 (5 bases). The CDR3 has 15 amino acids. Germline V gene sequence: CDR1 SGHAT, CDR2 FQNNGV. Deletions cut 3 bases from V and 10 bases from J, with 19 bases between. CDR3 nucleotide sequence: TGTGCCAGCAGCTTTTACCTCGGGAAGCATGGGGAGCAGTTCTTC. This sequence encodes CASSFYLGKHGEQFF.

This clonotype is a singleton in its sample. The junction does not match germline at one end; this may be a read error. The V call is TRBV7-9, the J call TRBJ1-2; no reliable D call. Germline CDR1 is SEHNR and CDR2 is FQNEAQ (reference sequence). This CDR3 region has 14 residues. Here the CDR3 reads CASSLGRADYGYTF. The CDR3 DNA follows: TGTGCCAGCAGTTTAGGGAGGGCGGACTATGGCTACACCTTC.

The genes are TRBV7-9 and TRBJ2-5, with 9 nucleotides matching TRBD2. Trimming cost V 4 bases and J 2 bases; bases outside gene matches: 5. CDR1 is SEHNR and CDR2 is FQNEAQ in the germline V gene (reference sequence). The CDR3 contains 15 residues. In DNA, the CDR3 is TGTGCCAGCAGCTGGGTAGCGGGGGCACAAGAGACCCAGTACTTC. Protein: CASSWVAGAQETQYF.

CDR3 DNA: TGTGCCAGCAGCTTAGGACCGAGACAGGGGAACAACGAGCAGTACTTC. Translated, it gives CASSLGPRQGNNEQYF. The V call is TRBV11-2, the J call TRBJ2-7, with 8 bases aligning to TRBD1. From germline, CDR1 is SGHAT and CDR2 FQNNGV. The CDR3 is 16 amino acids. V was clipped by 1 base and J by 5 bases; unmatched bases: 10.

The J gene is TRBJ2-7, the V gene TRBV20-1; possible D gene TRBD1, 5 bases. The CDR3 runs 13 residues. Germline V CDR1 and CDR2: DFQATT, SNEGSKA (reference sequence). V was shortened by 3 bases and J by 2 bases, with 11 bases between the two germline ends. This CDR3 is CSASPDSPYEQYF. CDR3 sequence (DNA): TGCAGTGCTAGCCCCGACAGTCCCTACGAGCAGTACTTC.

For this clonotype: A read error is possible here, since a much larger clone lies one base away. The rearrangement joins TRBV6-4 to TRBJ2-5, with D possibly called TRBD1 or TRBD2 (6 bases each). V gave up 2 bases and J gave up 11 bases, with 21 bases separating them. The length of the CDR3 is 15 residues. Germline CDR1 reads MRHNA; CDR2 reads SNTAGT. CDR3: CASSDGGGTGNEQYF. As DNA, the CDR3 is TGTGCCAGCAGTGACGGAGGGGGGACTGGGAATGAGCAGTACTTC.

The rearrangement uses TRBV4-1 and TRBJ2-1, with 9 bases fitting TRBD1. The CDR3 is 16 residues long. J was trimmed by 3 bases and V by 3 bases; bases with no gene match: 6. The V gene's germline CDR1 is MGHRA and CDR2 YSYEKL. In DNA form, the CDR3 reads TGCGCCAGCAGCCAGCCTCGGGACAGGGACTACAATGAGCAGTTCTTC. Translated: CASSQPRDRDYNEQFF.

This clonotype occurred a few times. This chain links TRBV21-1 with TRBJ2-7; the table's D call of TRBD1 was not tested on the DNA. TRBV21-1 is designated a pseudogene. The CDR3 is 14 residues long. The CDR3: CAQQGGRLVCEQYF. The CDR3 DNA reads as TGTGCCCAGCAGGGGGGGCGATTAGTTTGCGAGCAGTACTTC.

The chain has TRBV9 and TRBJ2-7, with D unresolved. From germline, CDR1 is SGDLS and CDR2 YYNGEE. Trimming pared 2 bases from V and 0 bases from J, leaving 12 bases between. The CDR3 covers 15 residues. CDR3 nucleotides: TGTGCCAGCAGCGTTGGCCGGTATGGCTCCTACGAGCAGTACTTC. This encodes CASSVGRYGSYEQYF.

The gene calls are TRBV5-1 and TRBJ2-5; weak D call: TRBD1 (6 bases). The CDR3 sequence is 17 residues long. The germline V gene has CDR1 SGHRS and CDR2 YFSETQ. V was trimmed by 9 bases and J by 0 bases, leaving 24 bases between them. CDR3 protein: CANSVMGAQSYQETQYF. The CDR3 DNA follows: TGCGCCAACAGTGTGATGGGGGCCCAATCGTACCAAGAGACCCAGTACTTC.

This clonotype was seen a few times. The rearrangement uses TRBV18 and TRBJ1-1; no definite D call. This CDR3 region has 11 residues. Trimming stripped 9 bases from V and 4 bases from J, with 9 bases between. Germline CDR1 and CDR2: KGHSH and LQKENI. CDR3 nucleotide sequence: TGTGCCAGTATTAGTTTCACTGAAGCTTTCTTT. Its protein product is CASISFTEAFF.

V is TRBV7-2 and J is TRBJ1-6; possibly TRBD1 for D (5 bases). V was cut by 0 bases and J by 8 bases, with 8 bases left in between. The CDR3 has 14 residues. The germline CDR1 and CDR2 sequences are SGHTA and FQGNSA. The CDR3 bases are TGTGCCAGCAGCTTAGCGGGACGGTATTCACCCCTCCACTTT. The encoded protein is CASSLAGRYSPLHF.

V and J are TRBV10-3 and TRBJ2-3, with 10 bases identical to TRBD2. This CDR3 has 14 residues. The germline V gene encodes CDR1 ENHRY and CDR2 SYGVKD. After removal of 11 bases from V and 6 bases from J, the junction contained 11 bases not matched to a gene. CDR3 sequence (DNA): TGTGCCGCCAACCAGCGGGAGGGCAAGGATACGCAGTATTTT. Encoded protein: CAANQREGKDTQYF.

CDR3 coding DNA: TGTGCCAGCTGGGAGACAGGGGCTAATGGCTACACCTTC. Its protein is CASWETGANGYTF. The J gene is TRBJ1-2, the V gene TRBV28, with 8 bases that match TRBD1. V trimming: 8 bases; J trimming: 6 bases; junction bases outside the gene matches: 8. The germline V gene has CDR1 MDHEN and CDR2 SYDVKM. The CDR3 is made up of 13 amino acids.

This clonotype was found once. CDR3 bases: TGTGCCAGCAGTGATCGGCGGGGGATCTATGGCTACACCTTC. Its translation is CASSDRRGIYGYTF. The J gene is TRBJ1-2, the V gene TRBV25-1; possible D gene TRBD1, 5 bases. V lost 3 bases and J lost 4, with 12 bases in between. CDR3 size: 14 residues. Germline V gene sequence: CDR1 MGHDK, CDR2 SYGVNS.

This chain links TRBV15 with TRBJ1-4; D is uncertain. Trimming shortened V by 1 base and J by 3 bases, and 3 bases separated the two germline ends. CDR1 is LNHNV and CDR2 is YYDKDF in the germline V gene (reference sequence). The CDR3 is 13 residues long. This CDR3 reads CATSRGPNEKLFF. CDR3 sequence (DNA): TGTGCCACCAGCAGAGGACCTAATGAAAAACTGTTTTTT.

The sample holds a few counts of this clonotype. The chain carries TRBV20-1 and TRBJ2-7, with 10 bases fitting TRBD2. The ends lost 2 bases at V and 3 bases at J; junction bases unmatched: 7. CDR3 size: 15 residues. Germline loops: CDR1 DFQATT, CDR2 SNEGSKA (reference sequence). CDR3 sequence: CSARPASGGDYEQYF. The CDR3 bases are TGCAGTGCTAGACCTGCTAGCGGGGGAGACTACGAGCAGTACTTC.

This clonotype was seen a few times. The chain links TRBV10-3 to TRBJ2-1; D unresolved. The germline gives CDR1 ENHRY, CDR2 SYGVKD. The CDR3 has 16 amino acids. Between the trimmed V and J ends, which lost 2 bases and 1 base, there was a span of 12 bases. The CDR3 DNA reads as TGTGCCATCAGTGAGGCCAGCTCTCATTCCTACAATGAGCAGTTCTTC. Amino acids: CAISEASSHSYNEQFF.

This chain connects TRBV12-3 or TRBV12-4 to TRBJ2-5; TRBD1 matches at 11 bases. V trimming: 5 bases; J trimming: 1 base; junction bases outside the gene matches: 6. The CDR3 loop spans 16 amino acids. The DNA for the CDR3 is TGTGCCAGCAGTCCCTGGGACAGGGGGTCCCAAGAGACCCAGTACTTC. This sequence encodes CASSPWDRGSQETQYF.

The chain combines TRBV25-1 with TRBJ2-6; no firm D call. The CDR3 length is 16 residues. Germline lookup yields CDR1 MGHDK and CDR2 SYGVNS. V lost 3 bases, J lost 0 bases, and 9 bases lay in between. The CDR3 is CASSDYKSSGANVLTF. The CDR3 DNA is TGTGCCAGCAGTGACTATAAGAGCTCTGGGGCCAACGTCCTGACTTTC.

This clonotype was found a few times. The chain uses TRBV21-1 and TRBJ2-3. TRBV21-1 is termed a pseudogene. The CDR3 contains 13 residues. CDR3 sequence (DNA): TGTGCCAGCAAAAGGAAACTAACAGATACGCAGTATTTT. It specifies CASKRKLTDTQYF.

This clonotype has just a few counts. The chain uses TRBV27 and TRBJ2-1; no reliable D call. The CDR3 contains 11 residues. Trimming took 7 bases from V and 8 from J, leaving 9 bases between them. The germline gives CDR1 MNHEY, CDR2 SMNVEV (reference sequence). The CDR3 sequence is CASNWGHEQFF. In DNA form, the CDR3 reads TGTGCCAGCAATTGGGGTCATGAGCAGTTCTTC.

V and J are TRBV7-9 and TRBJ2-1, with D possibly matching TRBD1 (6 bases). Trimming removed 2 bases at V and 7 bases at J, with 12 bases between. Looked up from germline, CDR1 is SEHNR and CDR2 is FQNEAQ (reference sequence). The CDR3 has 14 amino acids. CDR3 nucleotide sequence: TGTGCCAGCAGCTTAAGTACAGGGCTGAATGAGCAGTTCTTC. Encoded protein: CASSLSTGLNEQFF.

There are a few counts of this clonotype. CDR3 sequence reads: CASSLGQPISYEQYF. The CDR3 region has the DNA TGCGCCAGCAGTTTGGGACAGCCGATATCCTACGAGCAGTACTTC. The J gene is TRBJ2-7, the V gene TRBV10-2, with 7 bases fitting TRBD1. Germline V gene data show CDR1 as WSHSY and CDR2 as SAAADI. The CDR3 is 15 residues long. After removal of 5 bases from V and 1 base from J, the junction contained 8 bases not matched to a gene.

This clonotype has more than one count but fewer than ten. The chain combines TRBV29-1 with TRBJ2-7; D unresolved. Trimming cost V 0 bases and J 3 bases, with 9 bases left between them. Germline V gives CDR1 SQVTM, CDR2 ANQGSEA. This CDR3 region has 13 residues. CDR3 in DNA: TGCAGCGTTGAAGATCAAGTCAACTACGAGCAGTACTTC. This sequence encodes CSVEDQVNYEQYF.

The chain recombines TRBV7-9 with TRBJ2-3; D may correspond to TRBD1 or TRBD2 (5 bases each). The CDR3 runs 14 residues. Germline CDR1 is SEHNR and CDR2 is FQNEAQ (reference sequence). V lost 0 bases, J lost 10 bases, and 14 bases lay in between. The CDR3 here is CASSLAPGTGSQYF. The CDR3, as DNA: TGTGCCAGCAGCTTAGCGCCGGGGACGGGATCGCAGTATTTT.

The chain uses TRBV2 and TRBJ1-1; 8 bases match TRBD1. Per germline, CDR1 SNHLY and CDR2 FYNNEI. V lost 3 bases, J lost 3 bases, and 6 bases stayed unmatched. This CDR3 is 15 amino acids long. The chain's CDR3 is CASSDQGARYTEAFF. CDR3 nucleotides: TGTGCCAGCAGTGATCAGGGGGCGCGGTACACTGAAGCTTTCTTT.